A selection of T cell receptor beta chains follows, all from one sample in a study of blood T cell repertoires in COVID-19. Libraries were prepared by immunoSEQ multiplex PCR; TCRdb keeps only in-frame clonotypes and omits some of them. This table holds tens of thousands of clones, over 80% found once. The sequenced material came from peripheral blood. The receptors stem from a human donor in a cohort sampled during active COVID-19. The CDR3 runs from the conserved cysteine through the conserved F or W. Fields, in order: V gene, J gene, D gene, CDR3 protein. D genes are given only for firm matches.

>TRBV18|TRBJ1-2|TRBD1
CASSPTTGSHGYTF
>TRBV18|TRBJ2-1|NA
CASSPGEGGTYNEQFF
>TRBV7-2|TRBJ2-1|TRBD1
CASSPGTGGFGTIF
>TRBV7-2|TRBJ1-2|NA
CASSFGGEGYGYTF
>TRBV20-1|TRBJ1-2|TRBD1
CSASEGTVNYGYTF
>TRBV28|TRBJ2-5|TRBD2
CASSNYGGQETQYF
>TRBV27|TRBJ1-1|TRBD1
CASSGGTGEAFF
>TRBV10-3|TRBJ1-2|NA
CAISESMADYGYTF
>TRBV5-1|TRBJ2-1|NA
CASAGPNYNEQFF
>TRBV7-2|TRBJ2-1|NA
CASSLAAGMSYNEQFF
>TRBV19|TRBJ1-1|NA
CASSIGDTIGTEAFF
>TRBV7-9|TRBJ1-2|TRBD1
CASSWTGHGYTF
>TRBV7-9|TRBJ1-1|NA
CASRTEMNTEAFF
>TRBV11-2|TRBJ2-2|NA
CASSLEATNTGELFF
>TRBV16|TRBJ1-5|NA
CASSQSGQGGQPQHF
>TRBV4-1|TRBJ1-1|TRBD1
CASSRGQGGNTEAFF
>TRBV19|TRBJ2-1|TRBD1
CASSPRTGLGNEQFF
>TRBV7-6|TRBJ2-5|TRBD1
CASSRGTGWVETQYF
>TRBV2|TRBJ2-3|NA
CASRGRTSTDTQYF
>TRBV12-3/TRBV12-4|TRBJ2-1|NA
CASSEIAEQFF
>TRBV5-1|TRBJ1-1|NA
CASGSGLSSNTEAFF
>TRBV13|TRBJ1-2|NA
CASSLGGTGRDGYTF
>TRBV14|TRBJ2-2|NA
CASSPISIWNTGELFF
>TRBV5-1|TRBJ2-3|NA
CASRPRQAPDTQYF
>TRBV5-1|TRBJ1-4|NA
CASSSSDTTNEKLFF
>TRBV6-5|TRBJ1-1|NA
CASYQKGVLRRAFF
>TRBV6-5|TRBJ2-1|NA
CASRSIEGGGNEQFF
>TRBV19|TRBJ1-5|NA
CASSITTVFNQPQHF
>TRBV29-1|TRBJ1-2|TRBD1
CSVEGQGNYGYTF
>TRBV18|TRBJ1-1|NA
CASSPQGGSVNTEAFF
>TRBV5-5|TRBJ2-1|TRBD1
CASSSRGTGDEQFF
>TRBV6-2/TRBV6-3|TRBJ2-2|NA
CASSYPKAGNTGELFF
>TRBV18|TRBJ1-4|TRBD1
CASSPRTGGTNEKLFF
>TRBV30|TRBJ1-3|NA
CAWIGANTIYF
>TRBV6-5|TRBJ2-5|NA
CASRPPSVQETQYF
>TRBV10-3|TRBJ1-3|NA
CATTGRVDGNTIYF
>TRBV7-2|TRBJ2-1|NA
CASSWSNEQFF
>TRBV28|TRBJ1-6|NA
CASSWRTEDSPLHF
>TRBV19|TRBJ1-2|TRBD1
CASTRGSAGGPYGYTF
>TRBV7-9|TRBJ1-2|TRBD1
CASSPRDSHIF
>TRBV25-1|TRBJ1-2|NA
CASSEIQDYGYTF
>TRBV6-2/TRBV6-3|TRBJ1-2|TRBD1
CASSYFSDRVRYGYTF
>TRBV9|TRBJ2-1|TRBD2
CASTSGTYNEQFF
>TRBV4-3|TRBJ2-1|TRBD1
CASTGQGAPDEQFF
>TRBV6-5|TRBJ1-5|TRBD1
CASGPPTGQEQPQHF
>TRBV7-6|TRBJ1-1|TRBD1
CASSRQQGPPVLNTEAFF